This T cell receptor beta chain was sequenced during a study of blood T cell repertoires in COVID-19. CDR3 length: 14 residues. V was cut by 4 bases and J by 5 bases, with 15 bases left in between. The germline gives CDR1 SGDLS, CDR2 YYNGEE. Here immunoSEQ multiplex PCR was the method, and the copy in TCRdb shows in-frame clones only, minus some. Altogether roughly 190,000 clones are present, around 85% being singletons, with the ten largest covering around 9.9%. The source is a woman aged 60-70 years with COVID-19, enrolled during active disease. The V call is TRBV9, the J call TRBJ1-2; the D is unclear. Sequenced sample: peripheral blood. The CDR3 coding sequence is TGTGCCAGCAGCCTGGGGAGATCCGCTTATGGCTACACCTTC. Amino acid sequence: CASSLGRSAYGYTF.